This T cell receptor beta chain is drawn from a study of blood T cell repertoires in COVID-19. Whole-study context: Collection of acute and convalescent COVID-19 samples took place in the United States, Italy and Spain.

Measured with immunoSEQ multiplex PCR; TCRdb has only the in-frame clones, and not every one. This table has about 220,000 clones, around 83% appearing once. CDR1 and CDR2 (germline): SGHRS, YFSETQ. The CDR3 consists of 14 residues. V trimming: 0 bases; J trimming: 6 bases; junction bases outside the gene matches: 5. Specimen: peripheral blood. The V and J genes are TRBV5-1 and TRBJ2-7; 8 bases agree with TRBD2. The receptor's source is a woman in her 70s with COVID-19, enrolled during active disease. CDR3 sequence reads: CASSLGSGKGEQYF. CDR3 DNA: TGCGCCAGCAGCTTGGGTAGCGGGAAAGGCGAGCAGTACTTC.